This TCR beta chain is drawn from a study of blood T cell repertoires in COVID-19 (dated by TCRdb to 2018 to 2021). Regarding the complete study: The collaborator samples originated in the United States, Italy and Spain and spanned the acute and convalescent phases of COVID-19. Subjects who had been exposed to COVID-19, were actively infected with it, or had recovered from it provided the deeply sampled blood TCRbeta repertoires that made up the dataset. The repertoires were released in a freely available public database meant as a resource for research on the immune response to SARS-CoV-2. The prospective study material was composed of cDNA or gDNA derived from T cells, B-cell-depleted T cells, or PBMCs. The samples were drawn from two sources: the first 160 participants of the ongoing ImmuneRACE study, and 1,254 subjects contributed by 6 global collaborators. Where available, HLA class I and class II types were obtained from metadata supplied by the sample provider rather than from assay-based typing. Nearly every sample came with metadata listing a de-identified subject ID, COVID-19 status, age in years and sex. General study outcomes and caveats: Clinical and demographic metadata were provided uncurated, with the amount varying by source and participant.

Comment on this clone: The antigen it binds to is not known. The sample holds no much larger clone one base away, and base qualities are not on file.

The collaborating institutions used their own protocols to collect whole blood in K2EDTA tubes. For TCRbeta analysis, collaborator samples were shipped as frozen whole blood, as isolated PBMCs, or as DNA extracted from either sample type. TCRbeta CDR3 regions were amplified from genomic DNA using the immunoSEQ Assay, a bias-controlled multiplex PCR. The paper's data handling went like this. Nucleated cell counts per sample were estimated from amplification of reference gene primers within the assay. To quantify the absolute abundance of each unique TCRbeta CDR3 rearrangement, sequence reads were collapsed and filtered. For each sample, productive Simpson clonality was calculated by taking the square root of Simpson's diversity index across productive rearrangements. TCRdb holds this immuneACCESS table with in-frame rearrangements only. Some clones are missing; in checked studies, unresolved V genes explain under half, and the rest has no known cause. D and trimming come from the DNA, and the V and J calls and clone size come from that table. The sample table contains some 74,000 clones; only one count was recorded for roughly 87% of them. About 7% of the sample belongs to the ten largest clones.

Inclusive of the bounding cysteine and phenylalanine, the CDR3 is 14 residues long. Of all the DNA, just the CDR3 is kept, 42 bases in frame from base 1. V has 4 bases trimmed and J has 4 bases trimmed; junction bases matching no gene number 3. Looking up the germline V gene yields CDR1 SGHAT and CDR2 FQNNGV. Sequencing was performed on peripheral blood. In this chain, TRBV11-2 is recombined with TRBJ2-3, and TRBD1 aligns with 9 junction nucleotides. This receptor was obtained from a man aged 50 or older with active COVID-19. The CDR3 is CASSWTGDSDTQYF. The bases are TGTGCCAGCAGCTGGACAGGGGATTCAGATACGCAGTATTTT.